The rows below give T cell receptor beta chains drawn from one sample of a study of blood T cell repertoires in COVID-19. Assay: immunoSEQ multiplex PCR; the TCRdb copy retains only in-frame clones and omits some. The table includes 110,000 to 150,000 clones, approximately 83% detected once. The sequencing sample was made of peripheral blood. The receptors here all came from a human donor in a cohort sampled during active COVID-19. The conserved cysteine and the conserved F or W are not part of the CDR3 here.

TRBJ2-5 TRBV29-1 SVDRSVQETQY
TRBJ1-1 TRBV5-4 ASSYWDRMNTEAF
TRBJ2-5 TRBV7-9 ATQTGSGPLY
TRBJ2-7 TRBV14 ASSQVQGPIYEQY
TRBJ2-7 TRBV7-2 ASSLRQGGYEQY
TRBJ1-4 TRBV28 ASSFPGGRTNEKLF
TRBJ1-5 TRBV19 ASSPPLRAVSNQPQH
TRBJ2-1 TRBV15 ATSRGLATEQF
TRBJ1-1 TRBV10-3 AISAAGNTEAF
TRBJ2-1 TRBV4-1 ASSPHRGQMGNEQF
TRBJ1-1 TRBV7-3 ASRALPNTEAF
TRBJ2-1 TRBV15 ATSRSGGNNEQF
TRBJ1-5 TRBV19 ASDYGTAGQPQH
TRBJ1-1 TRBV15 ATSRNSNTEAF
TRBJ2-3 TRBV5-1 ASSSRQSTDTQY
TRBJ1-3 TRBV6-5 ASSRRGGSGNTIY
TRBJ1-4 TRBV7-2 ASSLGRATNEKLF
TRBJ1-2 TRBV5-1 ASSPGQVGYGYT
TRBJ2-3 TRBV9 ASSVAERGIDTQY
TRBJ1-2 TRBV7-9 ASSPKTAGVVWDYGYT
TRBJ1-2 TRBV12-3/TRBV12-4 ASSLYSEYGYT
TRBJ2-3 TRBV7-2 APDKTMHTDTQY
TRBJ2-5 TRBV10-1 ASSESVDPSETQY
TRBJ2-7 TRBV15 ATSRAGTGANEQY
TRBJ1-5 TRBV2 ASSQSNQPQH
TRBJ1-2 TRBV12-3/TRBV12-4 ASSLADYGYT